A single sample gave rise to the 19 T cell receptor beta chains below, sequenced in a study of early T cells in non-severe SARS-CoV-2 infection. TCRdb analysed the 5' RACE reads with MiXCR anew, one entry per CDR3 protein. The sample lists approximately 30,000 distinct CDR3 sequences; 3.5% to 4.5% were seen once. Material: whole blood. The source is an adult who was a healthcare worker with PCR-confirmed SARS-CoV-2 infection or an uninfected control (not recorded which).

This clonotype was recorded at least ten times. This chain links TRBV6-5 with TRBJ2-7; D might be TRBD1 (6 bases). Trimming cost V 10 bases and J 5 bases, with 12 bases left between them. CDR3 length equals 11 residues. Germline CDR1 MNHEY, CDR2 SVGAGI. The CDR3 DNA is TGTGCCACTCTGGGGGCCCACGAGCAGTACTTC. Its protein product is CATLGAHEQYF.

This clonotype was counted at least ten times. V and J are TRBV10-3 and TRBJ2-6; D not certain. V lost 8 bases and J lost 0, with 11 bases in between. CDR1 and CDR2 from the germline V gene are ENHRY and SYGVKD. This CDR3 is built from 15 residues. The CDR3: CAIAQGGSGANVLTF. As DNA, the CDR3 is TGTGCCATCGCCCAAGGCGGCTCTGGGGCCAACGTCCTGACTTTC.

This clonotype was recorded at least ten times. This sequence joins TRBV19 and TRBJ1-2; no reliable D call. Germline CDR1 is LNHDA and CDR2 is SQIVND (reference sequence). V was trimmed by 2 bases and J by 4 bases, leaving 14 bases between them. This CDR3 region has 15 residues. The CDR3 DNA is TGTGCCAGTAGTATACGCGGGGAATGGACCTATGGCTACACCTTC. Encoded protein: CASSIRGEWTYGYTF.

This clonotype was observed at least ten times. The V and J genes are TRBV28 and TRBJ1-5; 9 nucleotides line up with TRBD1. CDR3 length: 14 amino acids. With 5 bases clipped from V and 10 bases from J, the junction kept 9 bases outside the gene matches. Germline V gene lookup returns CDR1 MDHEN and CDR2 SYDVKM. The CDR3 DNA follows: TGTGCCAGCAGTCAAGGGACAGGGAAACGCCCCCAGCATTTT. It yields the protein CASSQGTGKRPQHF.

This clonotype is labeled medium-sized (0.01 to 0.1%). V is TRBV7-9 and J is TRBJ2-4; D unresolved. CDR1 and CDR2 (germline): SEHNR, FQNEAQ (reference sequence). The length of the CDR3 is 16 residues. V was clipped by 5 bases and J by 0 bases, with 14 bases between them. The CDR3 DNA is TGTGCCAGCAGCCCTCCGGGTCAGCTAGCCAAAAACATTCAGTACTTC. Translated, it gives CASSPPGQLAKNIQYF.

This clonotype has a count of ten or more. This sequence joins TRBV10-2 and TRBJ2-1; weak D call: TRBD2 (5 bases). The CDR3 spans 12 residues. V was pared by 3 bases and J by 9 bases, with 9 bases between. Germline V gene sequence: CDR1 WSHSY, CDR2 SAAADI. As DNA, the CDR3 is TGCGCCAGCAGTGAATTCAGCGGTGAGCAGTTCTTC. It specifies CASSEFSGEQFF.

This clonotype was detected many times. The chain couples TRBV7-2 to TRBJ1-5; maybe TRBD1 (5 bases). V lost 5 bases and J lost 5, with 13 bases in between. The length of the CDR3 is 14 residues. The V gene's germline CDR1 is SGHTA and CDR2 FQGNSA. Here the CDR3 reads CASSLWLGDQPQHF. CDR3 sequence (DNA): TGTGCCAGCAGCCTCTGGTTGGGGGATCAGCCCCAGCATTTT. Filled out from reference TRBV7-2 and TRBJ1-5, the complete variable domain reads GAGVSQSPSNKVTEKGKDVELRCDPISGHTALYWYRQSLGQGLEFLIYFQGNSAPDKSGLPSDRFSAERTGGSVSTLTIQRTQQEDSAVYLCASSLWLGDQPQHFGDGTRLSIL.

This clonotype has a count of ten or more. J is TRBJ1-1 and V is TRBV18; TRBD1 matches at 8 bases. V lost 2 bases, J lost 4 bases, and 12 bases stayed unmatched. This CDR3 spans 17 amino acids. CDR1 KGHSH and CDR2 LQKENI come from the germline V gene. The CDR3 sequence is CASSPRRQGSGATEAFF. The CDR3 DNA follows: TGTGCCAGCTCACCAAGGAGACAGGGGTCCGGGGCCACTGAAGCTTTCTTT.

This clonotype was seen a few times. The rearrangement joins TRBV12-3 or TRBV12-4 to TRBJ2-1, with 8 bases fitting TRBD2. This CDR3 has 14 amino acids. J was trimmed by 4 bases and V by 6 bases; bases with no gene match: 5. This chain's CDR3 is CASRGTRGYNEQFF. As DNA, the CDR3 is TGTGCCAGCAGGGGGACTAGAGGTTACAATGAGCAGTTCTTC.

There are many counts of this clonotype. The CDR3 sequence is CASSLETSRHSYEQYF. DNA for the CDR3: TGCGCCAGCAGCTTGGAAACCTCCAGGCACTCCTACGAGCAGTACTTC. V usage is TRBV5-1 and J usage is TRBJ2-7; D is uncertain. The CDR3 has 16 residues. Per germline, CDR1 SGHRS and CDR2 YFSETQ. V shed 0 bases and J shed 0 bases, with 13 bases lying between them.

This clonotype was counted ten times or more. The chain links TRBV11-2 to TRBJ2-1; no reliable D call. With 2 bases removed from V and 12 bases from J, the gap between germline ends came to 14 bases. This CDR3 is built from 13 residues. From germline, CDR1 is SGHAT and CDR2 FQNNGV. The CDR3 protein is CASSLSGLSSQFF. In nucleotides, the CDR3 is TGTGCCAGCAGCTTATCGGGCCTTTCCTCGCAGTTCTTC.

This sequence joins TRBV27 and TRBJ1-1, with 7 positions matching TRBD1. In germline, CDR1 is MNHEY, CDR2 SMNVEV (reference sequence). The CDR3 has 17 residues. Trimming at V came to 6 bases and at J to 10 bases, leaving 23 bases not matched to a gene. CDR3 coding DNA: TGTGCCAGCAGCCGCAGGCCACCTACAGGGGCCAAGTTCCTAGCTTTCTTT. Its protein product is CASSRRPPTGAKFLAFF.

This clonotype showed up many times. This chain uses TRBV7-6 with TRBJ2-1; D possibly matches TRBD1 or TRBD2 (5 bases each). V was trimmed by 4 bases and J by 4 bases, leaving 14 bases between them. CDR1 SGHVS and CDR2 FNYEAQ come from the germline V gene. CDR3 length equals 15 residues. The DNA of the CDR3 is TGTGCCAGCAGCTCATGGGACGGACCTTACAATGAGCAGTTCTTC. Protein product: CASSSWDGPYNEQFF.

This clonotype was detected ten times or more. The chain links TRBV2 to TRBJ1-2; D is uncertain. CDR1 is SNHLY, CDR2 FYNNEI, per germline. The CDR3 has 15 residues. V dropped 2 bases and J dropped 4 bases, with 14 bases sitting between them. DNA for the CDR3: TGTGCCAGCAGTGAAAGAGCGGCAGGAGTCTATGGCTACACCTTC. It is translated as CASSERAAGVYGYTF. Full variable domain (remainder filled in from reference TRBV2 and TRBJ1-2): EPEVTQTPSHQVTQMGQEVILRCVPISNHLYFYWYRQILGQKVEFLVSFYNNEISEKSEIFDDQFSVERPDGSNFTLKIRSTKLEDSAMYFCASSERAAGVYGYTFGSGTRLTVV.

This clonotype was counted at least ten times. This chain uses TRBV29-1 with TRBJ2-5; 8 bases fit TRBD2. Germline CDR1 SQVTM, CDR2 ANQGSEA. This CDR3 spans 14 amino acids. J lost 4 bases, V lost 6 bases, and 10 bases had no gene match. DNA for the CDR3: TGCAGCGTCACAGCGGGAGTACATCGAGAGACCCAGTACTTC. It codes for CSVTAGVHRETQYF. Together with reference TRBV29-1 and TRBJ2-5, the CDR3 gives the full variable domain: SAVISQKPSRDICQRGTSLTIQCQVDSQVTMMFWYRQQPGQSLTLIATANQGSEATYESGFVIDKFPISRPNLTFSTLTVSNMSPEDSSIYLCSVTAGVHRETQYFGPGTRLLVL.

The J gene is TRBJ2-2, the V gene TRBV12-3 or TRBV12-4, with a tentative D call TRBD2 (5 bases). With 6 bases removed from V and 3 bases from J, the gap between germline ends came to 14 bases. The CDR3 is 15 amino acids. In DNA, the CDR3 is TGTGCCAGCAGCTTACTAGTTTCGGACACCGGGGAGCTGTTTTTT. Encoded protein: CASSLLVSDTGELFF.

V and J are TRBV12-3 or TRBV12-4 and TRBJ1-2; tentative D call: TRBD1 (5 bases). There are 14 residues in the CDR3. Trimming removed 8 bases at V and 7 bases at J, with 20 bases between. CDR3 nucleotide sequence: TGTGCCAGCGCCCTTGGGCAGGGTTGGTCTGGCTACACCTTC. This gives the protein CASALGQGWSGYTF.

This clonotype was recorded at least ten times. The CDR3: CASSRDTRQETQYF. CDR3 nucleotides: TGTGCCAGCAGCCGAGACACGCGGCAGGAGACCCAGTACTTC. J is TRBJ2-5 and V is TRBV27; D is ambiguous. The ends were cut back, 6 bases at V and 5 bases at J, with 16 bases in the middle. CDR3 length: 14 amino acids. Looked up from germline, CDR1 is MNHEY and CDR2 is SMNVEV (reference sequence).

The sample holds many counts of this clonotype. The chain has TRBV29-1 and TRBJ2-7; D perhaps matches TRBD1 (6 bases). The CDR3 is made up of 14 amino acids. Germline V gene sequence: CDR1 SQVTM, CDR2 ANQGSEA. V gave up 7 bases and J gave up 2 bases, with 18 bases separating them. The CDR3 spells CSAAGSGVTYEQYF. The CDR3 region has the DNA TGCAGCGCGGCTGGATCAGGGGTTACCTACGAGCAGTACTTC.